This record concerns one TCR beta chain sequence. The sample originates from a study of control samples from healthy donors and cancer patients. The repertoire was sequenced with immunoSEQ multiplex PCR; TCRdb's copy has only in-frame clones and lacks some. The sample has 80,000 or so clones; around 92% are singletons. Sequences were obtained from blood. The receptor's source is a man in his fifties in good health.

CDR3 nucleotide sequence: TGTGCCAGCAGCGGAGGGGGGCAGGGACCGTTGAACGAGCAGTACTTC. It encodes CASSGGGQGPLNEQYF. The gene calls are TRBV5-6 and TRBJ2-7; D assignment may be TRBD1 or TRBD2 (6 bases each). Per germline, CDR1 SGHDT and CDR2 YYEEEE. V shed 4 bases and J shed 5 bases, with 22 bases lying between them. CDR3 size: 16 residues. The full variable domain, with the rest looked up from reference TRBV5-6 and TRBJ2-7, is DAGVTQSPTHLIKTRGQQVTLRCSPKSGHDTVSWYQQALGQGPQFIFQYYEEEERQRGNFPDRFSGHQFPNYSSELNVNALLLGDSALYLCASSGGGQGPLNEQYFGPGTRLTVT.